This entry lists 23 T cell receptor beta chains sequenced from one sample in a study of cytomegalovirus exposure and HLA in healthy donors. Profiled with immunoSEQ multiplex PCR; TCRdb holds only in-frame clones, not every one. The table has approximately 120,000 clones, approximately 89% seen once. Sequences were obtained from PBMCs. The receptors were gathered from a woman aged 18 to 35 in good health and CMV-seronegative.

The rearrangement links TRBV21-1 to TRBJ2-7; the D call in the table, TRBD1, was not verified against the DNA. TRBV21-1 is a known pseudogene. The CDR3 has 14 amino acids. CDR3: CASRKGSSGYEQYV. CDR3 DNA sequence: TGTGCCAGCAGAAAAGGGTCATCAGGGTACGAGCAGTACGTC.

V usage is TRBV6-5 and J usage is TRBJ1-1, with a possible D match to TRBD1 (6 bases). There are 14 residues in the CDR3. Germline loops: CDR1 MNHEY, CDR2 SVGAGI. V lost 6 bases, J lost 4 bases, and 15 bases lay in between. The CDR3 loop reads CASRSPGESTEAFF. In DNA, the CDR3 is TGTGCCAGCAGGTCCCCAGGGGAGAGCACTGAAGCTTTCTTT.

V usage is TRBV11-2 and J usage is TRBJ2-7; a possible D gene is TRBD2 (6 bases). The germline CDR1 and CDR2 sequences are SGHAT and FQNNGV. V lost 3 bases to trimming and J lost 0 bases, with 12 bases between them. There are 15 residues in the CDR3. The CDR3 DNA sequence: TGTGCCAGCAGCTTGGGGGGAGTCTTCTCCTACGAGCAGTACTTC. Its protein is CASSLGGVFSYEQYF.

V gene TRBV10-1 combines with J gene TRBJ2-3; 8 positions match TRBD2. The CDR3 length is 16 residues. V lost 3 bases to trimming and J lost 0 bases; unmatched junction nucleotides: 5. Germline loops: CDR1 WNHNN, CDR2 SYGVQD (reference sequence). The CDR3 loop reads CASSESSSGSTDTQYF. For the CDR3, the DNA is TGCGCCAGCAGTGAAAGCTCTAGCGGGAGCACAGATACGCAGTATTTT.

This rearrangement joins TRBV2 to TRBJ1-6; 9 nucleotides line up with TRBD1. Germline CDR1 and CDR2: SNHLY and FYNNEI. The CDR3 sequence is 13 residues long. With 5 bases clipped from V and 9 bases from J, the junction kept 2 bases outside the gene matches. CDR3 DNA sequence: TGTGCCAGCAGTCGGGACAGGGTTTCACCCCTCCACTTT. Translating gives CASSRDRVSPLHF.

CDR3 sequence reads: CASIDTTGGFTGELFF. The DNA for the CDR3 is TGTGCCAGCATTGACACAACTGGAGGGTTCACCGGGGAGCTGTTTTTT. This chain joins TRBV27 and TRBJ2-2; TRBD2 is a possible D gene (6 bases). CDR1 is MNHEY, CDR2 SMNVEV, per germline (reference sequence). CDR3 length: 16 amino acids. The V end lost 7 bases, the J end lost 4 bases, and 19 bases lay between the germline ends.

CDR3 sequence (DNA): TGTGCCAGCAGCCGGGACAGCGTCCGGCAGTACTTC. Its protein product is CASSRDSVRQYF. The chain is built from TRBV2 and TRBJ2-7; 7 bases are shared with TRBD1. CDR3 length equals 12 residues. J lost 9 bases, V lost 6 bases, and 8 bases had no gene match. Germline CDR1 SNHLY, CDR2 FYNNEI.

This clone appeared a single time. This chain joins TRBV5-1 and TRBJ2-2; a weak D match, TRBD2 (6 bases). Germline V gene sequence: CDR1 SGHRS, CDR2 YFSETQ. The CDR3 is made up of 15 amino acids. Trimming pared 0 bases from V and 6 bases from J, leaving 12 bases between. The CDR3 region has the DNA TGCGCCAGCAGCTTGGCGGTTGGAGGGTCCGGGGAGCTGTTTTTT. Encoded protein: CASSLAVGGSGELFF.

The rearrangement uses TRBV25-1 and TRBJ2-7; D gene uncertain. V lost 7 bases and J 7 bases, leaving 23 bases between the germline ends. This CDR3 is built from 15 residues. The germline V gene has CDR1 MGHDK and CDR2 SYGVNS. The CDR3 bases are TGTGCCAGCAAAAGTACCGCAGCGAGACGAGGTGAGCAGTACTTC. Translation: CASKSTAARRGEQYF.

V usage is TRBV28 and J usage is TRBJ1-3, with D unresolved. Germline CDR1 and CDR2: MDHEN and SYDVKM. Trimming shortened V by 5 bases and J by 0 bases, and 11 bases separated the two germline ends. The CDR3 runs to 15 residues. CDR3 amino acids: CASSSGVVSGNTIYF. The CDR3 DNA reads TGTGCCAGCAGTAGCGGGGTCGTCTCTGGAAACACCATATATTTT.

This chain connects TRBV28 to TRBJ1-5, with D uncertain. This CDR3 is 12 amino acids long. With 8 bases removed from V and 0 bases from J, the gap between germline ends came to 5 bases. CDR1 and CDR2 from the germline V gene are MDHEN and SYDVKM. CDR3 DNA: TGTGCCAGCCTTAATAGCAATCAGCCCCAGCATTTT. It specifies CASLNSNQPQHF. The complete variable domain, with remaining parts taken from reference TRBV28 and TRBJ1-5, reads DVKVTQSSRYLVKRTGEKVFLECVQDMDHENMFWYRQDPGLGLRLIYFSYDVKMKEKGDIPEGYSVSREKKERFSLILESASTNQTSMYLCASLNSNQPQHFGDGTRLSIL.

The rearrangement links TRBV5-1 to TRBJ2-2, with 14 bases aligning to TRBD2. CDR3 size: 18 residues. Per germline, CDR1 SGHRS and CDR2 YFSETQ. With 3 bases clipped from V and 1 base from J, the junction kept 5 bases outside the gene matches. The DNA for the CDR3 is TGCGCCAGCAGCTACCGGGGACTAGCGGGGGTGAACACCGGGGAGCTGTTTTTT. Residues: CASSYRGLAGVNTGELFF.

This sequence joins TRBV28 and TRBJ2-4; D is unresolved. The CDR3 covers 14 residues. The V and J ends lost 6 bases and 0 bases respectively, with 9 bases between them. Per the germline V gene, CDR1 is MDHEN and CDR2 is SYDVKM. The CDR3 region has the DNA TGTGCCAGCAGCCCTATGTTAGCCAAAAACATTCAGTACTTC. Translating gives CASSPMLAKNIQYF.

This clone has a single count. This rearrangement joins TRBV6-5 to TRBJ1-4; D perhaps matches TRBD1 (5 bases). V lost 6 bases, J lost 6 bases, and 14 bases lay in between. This CDR3 is built from 14 residues. Germline V lookup: CDR1 MNHEY, CDR2 SVGAGI. CDR3 in DNA: TGTGCCAGCAGCTGGGCGGGGGTAGATGAAAAACTGTTTTTT. Its protein is CASSWAGVDEKLFF.

This clone has just one count. The rearrangement links TRBV30 to TRBJ2-2, with 10 bases that match TRBD1. Germline V gives CDR1 GTSNPN, CDR2 SVGIG (reference sequence). J gave up 6 bases and V 2 bases, and 9 bases lay outside the gene matches. This CDR3 has 16 residues. The CDR3 protein is CAWSRGVTGGAGELFF. The DNA for the CDR3 is TGTGCCTGGAGTCGGGGAGTGACAGGGGGCGCCGGGGAGCTGTTTTTT.

The chain links TRBV4-3 to TRBJ2-7; D possibly corresponds to TRBD2 (6 bases). The ends were cut back, 0 bases at V and 4 bases at J, with 13 bases in the middle. The length of the CDR3 is 15 residues. Germline V gene sequence: CDR1 LGHNA, CDR2 YSLEER. The CDR3 spells CASSQEFKLAYEQYF. The CDR3 region has the DNA TGCGCCAGCAGCCAAGAATTCAAACTAGCTTACGAGCAGTACTTC.

The CDR3 DNA is TGTGCCAGCAGCGGCCGGGGGGGAGAGACAGATACGCAGTATTTT. Its translation: CASSGRGGETDTQYF. This chain links TRBV9 with TRBJ2-3; 8 nucleotides align to TRBD2. Trimming took 3 bases from V and 3 from J; bases not matched to a gene: 6. Germline CDR1 and CDR2: SGDLS and YYNGEE. The CDR3 extends over 15 amino acids.

V gene TRBV7-8 combines with J gene TRBJ2-1; the D gene is possibly TRBD2 (5 bases). The CDR3 loop spans 16 amino acids. V lost 1 base to trimming and J lost 10 bases, with 20 bases between them. Germline V CDR1 and CDR2: SGHVS, FQNEAQ. CDR3 bases: TGTGCCAGCAGCTTAGATTGGGCGGGTGCCCTCCGCGAGCAGTTCTTC. Encoded protein: CASSLDWAGALREQFF.

This chain links TRBV10-3 with TRBJ2-7; 8 bases agree with TRBD2. The V segment lost 2 bases and the J segment 3 bases; nucleotides outside the gene matches: 3. The CDR3 totals 14 residues. The germline CDR1 and CDR2 sequences are ENHRY and SYGVKD. In DNA, the CDR3 is TGTGCCATCAGTGAGCTTAGCGGGAACTACGAGCAGTACTTC. Residues: CAISELSGNYEQYF.

The V call is TRBV11-2, the J call TRBJ1-5; a possible D gene is TRBD1 (6 bases). Per the germline V gene, CDR1 is SGHAT and CDR2 is FQNNGV. The CDR3 extends over 17 amino acids. Trimming removed 0 bases from V and 0 bases from J, with 12 bases in between. The CDR3 protein is CASSLDGSGASNQPQHF. The CDR3 DNA follows: TGTGCCAGCAGCTTAGATGGGTCAGGGGCTAGCAATCAGCCCCAGCATTTT.

This clone came up once. CDR3 protein: CASSPAAEGYTF. CDR3 nucleotides: TGTGCCAGCTCACCAGCTGCGGAGGGCTACACCTTC. The V and J genes are TRBV18 and TRBJ1-2; no clear D gene. Germline CDR1 reads KGHSH; CDR2 reads LQKENI. The CDR3 totals 12 residues. Trimming pared 2 bases from V and 8 bases from J, leaving 9 bases between.

The V and J genes are TRBV7-2 and TRBJ1-5, with D perhaps matching TRBD1 (6 bases). Germline CDR1 and CDR2: SGHTA and FQGNSA. CDR3 length: 16 amino acids. V was cut by 1 base and J by 2 bases, with 12 bases left in between. CDR3 nucleotide sequence: TGTGCCAGCAGCTTAGTAGGGGGAGCAGGCAATCAGCCCCAGCATTTT. It specifies CASSLVGGAGNQPQHF.

The CDR3 is CASSRDRVGGYTF. The CDR3 nucleotides read TGCGCCAGCAGTCGGGACAGGGTTGGGGGCTACACCTTC. This chain links TRBV10-1 with TRBJ1-2, with 9 bases identical to TRBD1. The CDR3 is 13 amino acids. The germline V gene has CDR1 WNHNN and CDR2 SYGVQD (reference sequence). V lost 5 bases and J lost 8; bases outside the gene matches: 6.